This TCR beta chain was recorded in a study of blood T cell repertoires in COVID-19. About the research overall: Sources were T cells, B-cell-depleted T cells, or PBMCs; the material itself was cDNA or gDNA.

Original methodology: Estimation of nucleated cell counts relied on the amplification of reference gene primers. Repertoires were generated with immunoSEQ multiplex PCR, while TCRdb's copy carries only in-frame clones and drops some. The V and J calls and clone size come from that table; D and trimming were worked out from the DNA. The sample lists around 310,000 clones, 75% to 90% seen once, with 8% to 10% in the top ten. Residents of about two dozen US areas, aged roughly 18 to 89 years, made up the participants. CDR3 length: 15 amino acids. V was pared by 3 bases and J by 10 bases, with 8 bases of the junction left unmatched. Germline CDR1 is SGHRS and CDR2 is YFSETQ.

This rearrangement joins TRBV5-1 to TRBJ1-6; 9 nucleotides match TRBD1. The receptor was derived from a woman in her forties who had recovered from COVID-19. Sample: PBMCs or T cells enriched from blood (not recorded which). The DNA of the CDR3 is TGCGCCAGCAGCTCGGGGACAGGGTATTACTCACCCCTCCACTTT. It is translated as CASSSGTGYYSPLHF.